Given below is one TCR beta chain in context. The data were obtained in a study of blood T cell repertoires in COVID-19. Study at large: T cells, B-cell-depleted T cells, or PBMCs supplied cDNA or gDNA.

Methods used by the authors: Reference gene primer amplification yielded estimated nucleated cell counts. The data were produced by immunoSEQ multiplex PCR, yet TCRdb's version contains in-frame clones alone and is incomplete. That table supplies the V and J calls and clone size; D and trimming were determined from the DNA. The sample carries under 250,000 clones, 80% to 90% recorded once. The CDR3 has 13 amino acids. The germline gives CDR1 KGHDR, CDR2 SFDVKD. Trimming left V 10 bases short and J 8 bases short, with 19 bases between. The chain recombines TRBV24-1 with TRBJ1-2; D gene unclear. The sequenced material came from peripheral blood. This sequence was found in a middle-aged man with acute or convalescent COVID-19. The CDR3 spells CATLLESSRGYTF. For the CDR3, the DNA is TGTGCCACACTGCTGGAGAGCTCACGAGGCTACACCTTC.